These 25 T cell receptor beta chains originate from one sample sequenced in a study of regulatory T cells in long-lasting Graves disease. With iRepertoire HTBI primers and Arm-PCR of CDR3 regions, TCR beta libraries were built. Each CDR3 protein gets one entry after TCRdb re-called the multiplex PCR reads with MiXCR. The sample carries around 420,000 distinct CDR3 sequences, 15% to 18% recorded once. The time point was: newly diagnosed GD, antithyroid drugs for less than 3 months. Preparation of the TCR library used RNA extracted from PBMCs. The sample in question was peripheral blood mononuclear cells (PBMCs), obtained at new diagnosis, from a patient treated with antithyroid drugs. Every receptor here comes from a female donor with Graves disease.

This clonotype was recorded at least ten times. The rearrangement uses TRBV12-3 or TRBV12-4 and TRBJ1-6; D is perhaps TRBD1 (6 bases). V was pared by 3 bases and J by 11 bases, with 14 bases between. The CDR3 extends over 14 amino acids. The DNA for the CDR3 is TGTGCCAGCAGTTTGGCCAGGGACACGGCACCCCTCCACTTT. This sequence encodes CASSLARDTAPLHF.

This clonotype was seen many times. V usage is TRBV4-1 and J usage is TRBJ1-1, with TRBD1 matching over 7 bases. Germline CDR1 is MGHRA and CDR2 is YSYEKL. The CDR3 extends over 13 amino acids. V gave up 11 bases and J gave up 2 bases; unmatched junction bases: 8. The CDR3 coding sequence is TGCGCCTCCCAGGACAGGTTCAACACTGAAGCTTTCTTT. It codes for CASQDRFNTEAFF.

This clonotype was detected a few times. The J gene is TRBJ1-5, the V gene TRBV6-9; weak D call: TRBD1 (5 bases). CDR1 and CDR2 from the germline V gene are MNHGY and SVAAGI. The CDR3 sequence is 16 residues long. V was clipped by 3 bases and J by 2 bases, with 14 bases between them. CDR3 region: CASSYAIGDRNQPQHF. The CDR3, as DNA: TGTGCCAGCAGTTACGCCATCGGGGACCGCAATCAGCCCCAGCATTTT.

This clonotype was seen repeatedly, ten times or more. The V and J genes are TRBV7-2 and TRBJ1-5; D perhaps matches TRBD1 (5 bases). Trimming shortened V by 0 bases and J by 9 bases, and 12 bases separated the two germline ends. The CDR3 contains 14 residues. In germline, CDR1 is SGHTA, CDR2 FQGNSA. Here the CDR3 DNA reads TGTGCCAGCAGCTTAGCGGAGGGGTGGCGGCCCCAGCATTTT. It specifies CASSLAEGWRPQHF.

The table lists this clonotype with a few counts. The rearrangement joins TRBV18 to TRBJ1-1, with 7 nucleotides matching TRBD1. Germline V gene lookup returns CDR1 KGHSH and CDR2 LQKENI. V lost 5 bases to trimming and J lost 2 bases; unmatched junction nucleotides: 5. The CDR3 runs 14 residues. CDR3 in DNA: TGTGCCAGCTCATCGACAGGGCGAAACACTGAAGCTTTCTTT. This sequence encodes CASSSTGRNTEAFF. Looking up the rest from reference TRBV18 and TRBJ1-1 gives the full variable domain: NAGVMQNPRHLVRRRGQEARLRCSPMKGHSHVYWYRQLPEEGLKFMVYLQKENIIDESGMPKERFSAEFPKEGPSILRIQQVVRGDSAAYFCASSSTGRNTEAFFGQGTRLTVV.

This chain joins TRBV28 and TRBJ1-5, with a weak D call TRBD1 (6 bases). CDR1 and CDR2 from the germline V gene are MDHEN and SYDVKM. V lost 8 bases and J lost 1, with 15 bases in between. The CDR3 totals 15 residues. This CDR3 reads CASCWGQSSNQPQHF. CDR3 bases: TGTGCCAGCTGCTGGGGGCAGAGCAGCAATCAGCCCCAGCATTTT.

This clonotype was seen many times. The CDR3 sequence is CASTRRTGGKYSNQPQHF. The DNA for the CDR3 is TGTGCCTCCACCCGGAGGACAGGGGGCAAGTATAGCAATCAGCCCCAGCATTTT. The rearrangement links TRBV3-1 to TRBJ1-5, with 11 bases matching TRBD1. The length of the CDR3 is 18 residues. The germline V gene has CDR1 LGHDT and CDR2 YNNKEL (reference sequence). With V trimmed by 11 bases and J by 0 bases, 15 bases remained unmatched. The whole variable domain, filled in from reference TRBV3-1 and TRBJ1-5, reads DTAVSQTPKYLVTQMGNDKSIKCEQNLGHDTMYWYKQDSKKFLKIMFSYNNKELIINETVPNRFSPKSPDKAHLNLHINSLELGDSAVYFCASTRRTGGKYSNQPQHFGDGTRLSIL.

In its sample, this clonotype was seen many times. At one end, the junction sequence differs from germline, possibly due to a read error. The chain recombines TRBV7-9 with TRBJ2-1; D is tentatively TRBD1 or TRBD2 (5 bases each). From germline, CDR1 is SEHNR and CDR2 FQNEAQ (reference sequence). This CDR3 spans 10 amino acids. CDR3 loop: CASITGTPIF. CDR3 DNA: TGTGCCAGCATCACCGGGACCCCGATCTTC. Full variable domain (missing parts from reference TRBV7-9 and TRBJ2-1): DTGVSQNPRHKITKRGQNVTFRCDPISEHNRLYWYRQTLGQGPEFLTYFQNEAQLEKSRLLSDRFSAERPKGSFSTLEIQRTEQGDSAMYLCASITGTPIFGPGTRLTVL.

This clonotype was seen ten or more times. This chain uses TRBV12-3 or TRBV12-4 with TRBJ2-2; D uncertain. Trimming took off 6 bases at V and 5 bases at J, with 4 bases between the two ends. This CDR3 is built from 11 residues. The CDR3 sequence is CASSFTGELFF. DNA for the CDR3: TGTGCCAGCAGCTTTACCGGGGAGCTGTTTTTT.

Remarks on this clonotype: A far larger clone lies a single base away; this is likely a read error. V usage is TRBV11-2 and J usage is TRBJ2-7; D uncertain. The J call may be mistaken, given a closer DNA end match to TRBJ2-1. There are 11 residues in the CDR3. Germline assignment: CDR1 SGHAT and CDR2 FQNNGV. DNA of the CDR3: TGTGTCAGCAGCTTAGGCGGTGAGCAGTTCTTC. Encoded protein: CVSSLGGEQFF.

Many counts were recorded for this clonotype. The gene calls are TRBV28 and TRBJ2-5, with D perhaps TRBD2 (7 bases). Deletions cut 7 bases from V and 5 bases from J, with 17 bases between. Per the germline V gene, CDR1 is MDHEN and CDR2 is SYDVKM. The CDR3 runs 14 residues. In nucleotides, the CDR3 is TGTGCCAGCACTTCCGGGGGGCGCGGGGAGACCCAGTACTTC. Amino acids: CASTSGGRGETQYF.

This clonotype was detected ten times or more. The CDR3: CASSRTETNSPLHF. For the CDR3, the DNA is TGTGCCAGCAGCCGGACCGAAACTAATTCACCCCTCCACTTT. The chain uses TRBV3-1 and TRBJ1-6; D uncertain. Trimming removed 4 bases from V and 6 bases from J, with 10 bases in between. Germline V CDR1 and CDR2: LGHDT, YNNKEL (reference sequence). The CDR3 consists of 14 residues.

This clonotype was recorded at least ten times. This rearrangement joins TRBV20-1 to TRBJ2-5; 13 nucleotides line up with TRBD2. V dropped 2 bases and J dropped 5; count of bases not matched to a gene: 8. Germline CDR1 DFQATT, CDR2 SNEGSKA (reference sequence). The CDR3 has 16 residues. The chain's CDR3 is CSARLGLAGVEETQYF. CDR3 bases: TGCAGTGCTAGACTCGGACTAGCGGGAGTTGAGGAGACCCAGTACTTC.

There are many counts of this clonotype. CDR3 nucleotide sequence: TGTGCCAGCAGCTTGGCCGGGGGGGTAGGTGTCTATGGCTACACCTTC. Translating gives CASSLAGGVGVYGYTF. The V and J genes are TRBV13 and TRBJ1-2; D may be TRBD1 (5 bases). CDR3 length: 16 amino acids. Germline V gene data show CDR1 as PRHDT and CDR2 as FYEKMQ (reference sequence). The V gene lost 3 bases and the J gene lost 4 bases, with 18 bases spanning the gap.

This clonotype was observed once. This sequence joins TRBV4-2 and TRBJ2-1; D might be TRBD1 (5 bases). CDR1 LGHNA and CDR2 YNFKEQ come from the germline V gene. V lost 1 base to trimming and J lost 5 bases, with 12 bases between them. The CDR3 spans 15 residues. The CDR3 coding sequence is TGTGCCAGCAGCCAAGGACCGACAGCGAACAATGAGCAGTTCTTC. Translation: CASSQGPTANNEQFF.

The table lists this clonotype with a few counts. The chain couples TRBV11-1 to TRBJ2-7; no reliable D call. This CDR3 has 17 residues. Trimming shortened V by 4 bases and J by 1 base, and 20 bases separated the two germline ends. CDR1 is SGHAT, CDR2 FQDESV, per germline (reference sequence). CDR3 amino acids: CASSWAHDIRPSYEQYF. The CDR3 DNA is TGTGCCAGCAGCTGGGCCCATGATATTCGGCCGTCCTACGAGCAGTACTTC.

This clonotype was detected a few times. The rearrangement links TRBV6-1 to TRBJ2-2; a weak D match, TRBD2 (6 bases). The germline V gene encodes CDR1 MNHNS and CDR2 SASEGT. This CDR3 has 13 amino acids. CDR3 sequence reads: CAYSTSNTGELFF. CDR3 DNA sequence: TGTGCATACAGCACTAGCAACACCGGGGAGCTGTTTTTT.

Ten or more counts support this clonotype. This chain links TRBV3-1 with TRBJ2-1, with 9 bases aligning to TRBD2. CDR1 is LGHDT and CDR2 is YNNKEL in the germline V gene (reference sequence). The CDR3 loop spans 15 amino acids. The V and J ends lost 0 bases and 8 bases, in that order; junction bases with no gene match: 5. The CDR3 here is CASSQDMRGGYEQFF. The CDR3, as DNA: TGTGCCAGCAGCCAAGATATGCGGGGGGGCTATGAGCAGTTCTTC.

This clonotype was detected many times. This chain links TRBV5-1 with TRBJ2-2; D gene unclear. The CDR3 is made up of 15 amino acids. V was shortened by 1 base and J by 5 bases, with 12 bases between the two germline ends. Germline assignment: CDR1 SGHRS and CDR2 YFSETQ. The CDR3, as DNA: TGCGCCAGCAGCTTGCGCCCCTCGAGGACCGGGGAGCTGTTTTTT. Its protein is CASSLRPSRTGELFF.

This clonotype was picked up many times. CDR3 loop: CAISFTSGRGNEQYF. Written as DNA, the CDR3 is TGTGCCATCAGCTTCACTAGCGGGAGAGGCAACGAGCAGTACTTC. The genes are TRBV10-3 and TRBJ2-7; 11 bases agree with TRBD2. The CDR3 consists of 15 residues. Germline values: CDR1 ENHRY, CDR2 SYGVKD. V trimming: 6 bases; J trimming: 5 bases; junction bases outside the gene matches: 9.

This clonotype was seen repeatedly, ten times or more. J is TRBJ1-5 and V is TRBV27; 10 positions agree with TRBD1. The germline CDR1 and CDR2 sequences are MNHEY and SMNVEV (reference sequence). This CDR3 comprises 15 residues. V was pared by 4 bases and J by 2 bases, with 2 bases of the junction left unmatched. The CDR3: CASSSDRGGNQPQHF. For the CDR3, the DNA is TGTGCCAGCAGTTCGGACAGGGGGGGCAATCAGCCCCAGCATTTT.

This clonotype was recorded many times. The chain uses TRBV15 and TRBJ1-5; tentative D call: TRBD1 (5 bases). The length of the CDR3 is 15 residues. Trimming took off 3 bases at V and 1 base at J, with 10 bases between the two ends. CDR1 is LNHNV and CDR2 is YYDKDF in the germline V gene (reference sequence). Written as DNA, the CDR3 is TGTGCCACCAGCAGGGGGGGGAAGAGCAATCAGCCCCAGCATTTT. As protein: CATSRGGKSNQPQHF.

V usage is TRBV9 and J usage is TRBJ2-1; weak D call: TRBD1 (6 bases). The CDR3 has 14 residues. CDR1 is SGDLS, CDR2 YYNGEE, per germline. V shed 2 bases and J shed 4 bases, with 10 bases lying between them. This CDR3 is CASSVEDSYNEQFF. CDR3 DNA sequence: TGTGCCAGCAGCGTGGAGGACAGTTACAATGAGCAGTTCTTC.

This clonotype was detected ten times or more. The V call is TRBV24-1, the J call TRBJ1-1, with D possibly being TRBD1 (5 bases). Germline lookup yields CDR1 KGHDR and CDR2 SFDVKD. The CDR3 runs to 13 residues. Trimming took 3 bases from V and 2 from J, leaving 6 bases between them. In nucleotides, the CDR3 is TGTGCCACCAGTGATGGGACTAACACTGAAGCTTTCTTT. As protein: CATSDGTNTEAFF.

This clonotype was seen a few times. The chain employs TRBV9 and TRBJ2-3, with TRBD2 matching 9 bases. The CDR3 runs 15 residues. The V segment lost 4 bases and the J segment 2 bases; nucleotides outside the gene matches: 5. Germline-derived CDR1 and CDR2 are SGDLS and YYNGEE. The CDR3 reads CASSPTSGVTDTQYF. CDR3 nucleotides: TGTGCCAGCAGCCCGACTAGCGGAGTCACAGATACGCAGTATTTT. Full variable domain (remainder filled in from reference TRBV9 and TRBJ2-3): DSGVTQTPKHLITATGQRVTLRCSPRSGDLSVYWYQQSLDQGLQFLIQYYNGEERAKGNILERFSAQQFPDLHSELNLSSLELGDSALYFCASSPTSGVTDTQYFGPGTRLTVL.